This TCR beta chain derives from a study of response to subunit inactivated influenza vaccine. CDR1 and CDR2 (germline): LNHNV, YYDKDF (reference sequence). The V end was cut by 3 bases, the J end by 6 bases, with 12 bases between. CDR3 length equals 14 residues. TCRdb fed the RT-PCR reads into MiXCR, producing one record per CDR3 protein. The table lists about 650,000 distinct CDR3 sequences, less than 15% of them singletons. Comments on this clonotype: Its antigen is undetermined.

Study results and limitations: Each seasonal influenza vaccination, the authors suggested, recruits few new T cells.

The source is a man in his forties or fifties who received an inactivated influenza vaccine. Sequences were derived from PBMCs from blood, sampled around 15 days before vaccination. V gene TRBV15 combines with J gene TRBJ2-1; TRBD1 or TRBD2 may be the D gene (5 bases each). CDR3 nucleotides: TGTGCCACCAGCAGCCGGGGACGGCTCAATGAGCAGTTCTTC. Translation gives CATSSRGRLNEQFF.